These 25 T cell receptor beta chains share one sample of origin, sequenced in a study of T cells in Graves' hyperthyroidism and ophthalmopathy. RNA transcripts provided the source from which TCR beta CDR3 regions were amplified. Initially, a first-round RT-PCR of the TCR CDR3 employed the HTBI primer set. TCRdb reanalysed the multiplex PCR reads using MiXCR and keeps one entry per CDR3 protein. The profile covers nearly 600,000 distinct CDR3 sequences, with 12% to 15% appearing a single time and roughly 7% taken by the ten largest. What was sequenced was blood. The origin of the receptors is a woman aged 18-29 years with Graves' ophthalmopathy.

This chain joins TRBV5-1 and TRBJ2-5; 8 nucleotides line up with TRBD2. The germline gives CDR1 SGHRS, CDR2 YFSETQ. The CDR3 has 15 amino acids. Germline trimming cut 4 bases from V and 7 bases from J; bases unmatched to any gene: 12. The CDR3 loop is CASSPATSVQGTQYF. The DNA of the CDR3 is TGCGCCAGCAGCCCCGCGACTAGCGTCCAGGGGACCCAGTACTTC.

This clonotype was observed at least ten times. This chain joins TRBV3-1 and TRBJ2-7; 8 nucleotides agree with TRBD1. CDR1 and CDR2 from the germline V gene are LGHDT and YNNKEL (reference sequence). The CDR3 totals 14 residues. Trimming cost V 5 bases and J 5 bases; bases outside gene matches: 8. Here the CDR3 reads CASSRQGIYDEQYF. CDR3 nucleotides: TGTGCCAGCAGCAGACAGGGGATATACGACGAGCAGTACTTC.

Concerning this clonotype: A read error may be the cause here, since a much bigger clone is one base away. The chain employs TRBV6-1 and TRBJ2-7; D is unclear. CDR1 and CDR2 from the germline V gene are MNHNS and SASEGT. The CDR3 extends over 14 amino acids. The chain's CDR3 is CSSSPSLVAYEQYF. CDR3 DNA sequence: TGTTCCAGCAGTCCCAGCCTCGTTGCTTACGAGCAGTACTTC.

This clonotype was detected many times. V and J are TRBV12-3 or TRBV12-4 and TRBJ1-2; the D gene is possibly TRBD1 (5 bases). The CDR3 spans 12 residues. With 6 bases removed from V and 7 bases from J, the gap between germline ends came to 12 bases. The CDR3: CASSFVGGGYTF. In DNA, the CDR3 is TGTGCCAGCAGCTTCGTGGGGGGTGGCTACACCTTC.

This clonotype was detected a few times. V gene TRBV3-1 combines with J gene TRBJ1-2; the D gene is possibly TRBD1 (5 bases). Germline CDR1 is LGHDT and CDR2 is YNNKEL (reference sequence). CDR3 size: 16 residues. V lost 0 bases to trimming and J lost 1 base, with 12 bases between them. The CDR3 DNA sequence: TGTGCCAGCAGCCAAGATCAGGCAGGGAATAACTATGGCTACACCTTC. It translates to CASSQDQAGNNYGYTF.

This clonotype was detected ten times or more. CDR3 DNA sequence: TGTGCCAGCAGCTCGGACAGGGCGAGCACAGATACGCAGTATTTT. Encoded protein: CASSSDRASTDTQYF. J is TRBJ2-3 and V is TRBV5-4; the match to TRBD1 covers 8 bases. This CDR3 comprises 15 residues. The germline V gene has CDR1 SGHNT and CDR2 YYREEE (reference sequence). V was clipped by 3 bases and J by 0 bases; unmatched bases: 3.

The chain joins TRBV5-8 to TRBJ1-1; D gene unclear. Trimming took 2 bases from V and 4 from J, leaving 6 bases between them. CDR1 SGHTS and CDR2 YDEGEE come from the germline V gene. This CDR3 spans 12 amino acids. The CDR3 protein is CASSFSATEAFF. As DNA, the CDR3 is TGTGCCAGCAGCTTCTCAGCCACTGAAGCTTTCTTT.

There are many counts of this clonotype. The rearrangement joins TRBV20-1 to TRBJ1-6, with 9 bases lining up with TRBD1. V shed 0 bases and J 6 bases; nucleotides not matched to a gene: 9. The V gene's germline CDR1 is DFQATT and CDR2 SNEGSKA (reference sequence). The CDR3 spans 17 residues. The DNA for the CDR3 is TGCAGTGCTAGAGATCCTCGGACAGGGGCTGGTAATTCACCCCTCCACTTT. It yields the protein CSARDPRTGAGNSPLHF.

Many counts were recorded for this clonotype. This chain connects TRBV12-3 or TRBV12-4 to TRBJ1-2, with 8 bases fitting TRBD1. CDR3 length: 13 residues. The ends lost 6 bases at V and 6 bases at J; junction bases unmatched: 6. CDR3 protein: CASRQTGVHGYTF. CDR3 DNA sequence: TGTGCCAGCAGACAGACAGGGGTGCATGGCTACACCTTC.

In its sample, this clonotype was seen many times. CDR3 region: CASSQPGTGYNSPLHF. In nucleotides, the CDR3 is TGTGCCAGCAGCCAACCCGGGACGGGCTATAATTCACCCCTCCACTTT. The V call is TRBV28, the J call TRBJ1-6; weak D call: TRBD1 (5 bases). This CDR3 has 16 amino acids. Germline CDR1 MDHEN, CDR2 SYDVKM. V was clipped by 6 bases and J by 3 bases, with 15 bases between them.

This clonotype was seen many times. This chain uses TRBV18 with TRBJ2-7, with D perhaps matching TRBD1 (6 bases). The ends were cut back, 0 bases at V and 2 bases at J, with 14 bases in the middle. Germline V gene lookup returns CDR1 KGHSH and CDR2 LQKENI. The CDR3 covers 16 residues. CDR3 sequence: CASSPPSGVGAYEQYF. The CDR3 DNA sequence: TGTGCCAGCTCACCACCTTCAGGGGTGGGGGCCTACGAGCAGTACTTC. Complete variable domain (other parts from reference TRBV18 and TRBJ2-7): NAGVMQNPRHLVRRRGQEARLRCSPMKGHSHVYWYRQLPEEGLKFMVYLQKENIIDESGMPKERFSAEFPKEGPSILRIQQVVRGDSAAYFCASSPPSGVGAYEQYFGPGTRLTVT.

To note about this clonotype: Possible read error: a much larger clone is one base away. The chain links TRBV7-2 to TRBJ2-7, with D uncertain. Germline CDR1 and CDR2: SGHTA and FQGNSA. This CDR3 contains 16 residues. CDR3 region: CASSFGPGRSSHEQYF. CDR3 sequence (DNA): TGTGCCAGCAGCTTCGGGCCTGGCAGGAGCTCCCACGAGCAGTACTTC.

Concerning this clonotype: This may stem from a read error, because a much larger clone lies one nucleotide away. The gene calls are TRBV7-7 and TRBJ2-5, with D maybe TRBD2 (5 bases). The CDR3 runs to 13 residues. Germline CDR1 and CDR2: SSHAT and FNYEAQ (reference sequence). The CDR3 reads CASSSKAGGTQYF. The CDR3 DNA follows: TGTGCTAGCAGCTCAAAGGCAGGAGGGACCCAGTACTTC.

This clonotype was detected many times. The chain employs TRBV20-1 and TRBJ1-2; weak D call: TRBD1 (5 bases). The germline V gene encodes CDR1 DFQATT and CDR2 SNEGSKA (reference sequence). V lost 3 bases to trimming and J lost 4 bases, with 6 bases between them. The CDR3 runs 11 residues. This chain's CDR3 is CSARTAYGYTF. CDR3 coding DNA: TGCAGTGCTAGGACAGCCTATGGCTACACCTTC.

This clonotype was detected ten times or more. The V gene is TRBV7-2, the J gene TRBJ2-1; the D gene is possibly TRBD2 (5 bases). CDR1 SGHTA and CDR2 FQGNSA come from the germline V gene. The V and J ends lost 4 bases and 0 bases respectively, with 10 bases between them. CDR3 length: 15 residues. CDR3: CASSSKRSSYNEQFF. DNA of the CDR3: TGTGCCAGCAGCTCGAAGCGGAGCTCCTACAATGAGCAGTTCTTC.

The CDR3 sequence: CSVGQGAIYEQYF. The CDR3 DNA is TGCAGCGTCGGACAGGGGGCTATCTACGAGCAGTACTTC. The rearrangement uses TRBV29-1 and TRBJ2-7; 11 bases are a match to TRBD1. Germline V gene lookup returns CDR1 SQVTM and CDR2 ANQGSEA. The V and J ends lost 6 bases and 3 bases, in that order; junction bases with no gene match: 4. This CDR3 region has 13 residues.

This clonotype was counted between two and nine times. DNA of the CDR3: TGTGCCAGCTCACTTGCGGACAGTTCACAAGAGACCCAGTACTTC. Translation: CASSLADSSQETQYF. The rearrangement uses TRBV18 and TRBJ2-5, with D maybe TRBD1 (6 bases). The CDR3 loop spans 15 amino acids. Germline lookup yields CDR1 KGHSH and CDR2 LQKENI. Deletions cut 4 bases from V and 2 bases from J, with 14 bases between.

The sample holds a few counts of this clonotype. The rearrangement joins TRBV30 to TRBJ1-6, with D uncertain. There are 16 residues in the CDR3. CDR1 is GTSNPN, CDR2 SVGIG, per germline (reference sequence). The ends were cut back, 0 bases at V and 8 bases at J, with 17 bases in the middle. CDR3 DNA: TGTGCCTGGAGTGTGGCAGCGCGACCCGGGGATTCACCCCTCCACTTT. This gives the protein CAWSVAARPGDSPLHF.

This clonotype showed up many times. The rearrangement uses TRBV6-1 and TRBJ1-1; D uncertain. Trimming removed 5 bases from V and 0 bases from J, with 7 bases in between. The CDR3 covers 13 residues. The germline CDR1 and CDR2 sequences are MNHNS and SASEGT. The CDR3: CASSSHMNTEAFF. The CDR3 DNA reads TGTGCCAGCAGTTCCCATATGAACACTGAAGCTTTCTTT.

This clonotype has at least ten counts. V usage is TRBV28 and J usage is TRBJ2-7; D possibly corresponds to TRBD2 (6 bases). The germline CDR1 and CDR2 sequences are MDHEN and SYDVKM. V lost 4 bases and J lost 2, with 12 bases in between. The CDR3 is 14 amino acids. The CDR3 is CASSSGLTAYEQYF. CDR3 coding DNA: TGTGCCAGCAGTTCGGGACTCACCGCCTACGAGCAGTACTTC.

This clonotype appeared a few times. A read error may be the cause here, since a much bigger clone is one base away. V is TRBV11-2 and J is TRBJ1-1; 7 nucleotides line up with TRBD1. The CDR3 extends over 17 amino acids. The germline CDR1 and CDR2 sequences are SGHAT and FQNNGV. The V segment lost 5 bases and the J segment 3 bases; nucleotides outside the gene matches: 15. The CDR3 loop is CASSANPHRGHHTEAFF. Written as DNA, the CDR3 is TGTGCCAGCAGCGCCAACCCCCACAGGGGACATCACACTGAAGCTTTCTTT. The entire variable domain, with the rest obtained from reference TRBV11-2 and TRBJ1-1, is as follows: EAGVAQSPRYKIIEKRQSVAFWCNPISGHATLYWYQQILGQGPKLLIQFQNNGVVDDSQLPKDRFSAERLKGVDSTLKIQPAKLEDSAVYLCASSANPHRGHHTEAFFGQGTRLTVV.

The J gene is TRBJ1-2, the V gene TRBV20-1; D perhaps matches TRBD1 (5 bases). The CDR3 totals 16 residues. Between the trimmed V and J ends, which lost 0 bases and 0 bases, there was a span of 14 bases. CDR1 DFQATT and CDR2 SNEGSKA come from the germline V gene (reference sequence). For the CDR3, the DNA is TGCAGTGCTAGAGATCTGGGGACCCTAGCTAACTATGGCTACACCTTC. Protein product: CSARDLGTLANYGYTF.

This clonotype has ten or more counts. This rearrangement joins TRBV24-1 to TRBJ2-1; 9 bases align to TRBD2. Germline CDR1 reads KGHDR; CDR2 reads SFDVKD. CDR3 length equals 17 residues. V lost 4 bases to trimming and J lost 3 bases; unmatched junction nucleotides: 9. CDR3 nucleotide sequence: TGTGCCACCAGTGAGGATCAATTAGCGGGGGACTACAATGAGCAGTTCTTC. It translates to CATSEDQLAGDYNEQFF.

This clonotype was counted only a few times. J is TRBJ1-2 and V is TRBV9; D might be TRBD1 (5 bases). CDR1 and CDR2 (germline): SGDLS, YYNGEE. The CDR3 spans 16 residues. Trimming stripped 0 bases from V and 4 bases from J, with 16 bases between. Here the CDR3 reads CASSVEWSGQGYGYTF. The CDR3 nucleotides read TGTGCCAGCAGCGTAGAGTGGTCGGGGCAGGGCTATGGCTACACCTTC.

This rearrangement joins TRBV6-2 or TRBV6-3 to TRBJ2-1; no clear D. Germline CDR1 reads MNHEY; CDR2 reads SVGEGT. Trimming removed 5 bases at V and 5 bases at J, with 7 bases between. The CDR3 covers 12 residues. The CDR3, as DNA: TGTGCCAGCAGTAGATTGGACAATGAGCAGTTCTTC. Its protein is CASSRLDNEQFF.